Listed below are T cell receptor beta chains from one sample, sequenced in a study of CD8 T cells in Susac syndrome. Via MiXCR, TCRdb re-called the immunoSEQ multiplex PCR reads, giving one row per CDR3 protein. The data contain roughly 200,000 distinct CDR3 sequences, roughly 94% of them singletons. The sequenced sample was CD4+ T cells from PBMCs. Source of these receptors: a human donor with Susac syndrome. CDR3s include the opening cysteine and the closing phenylalanine or tryptophan. The order of the fields is V gene, J gene, clone size, D gene, CDR3 DNA, CDR3 protein. The D gene is left open where the match is weak. The size field is filled for only some rows; it gives once, few, many or a size class.

V: TRBV7-2
J: TRBJ2-7
size: NA
D: NA
DNA: TGTGCCAGCAGCTTAGGGCGGGGGCTATCCTACGAGCAGTACTTC
CDR3: CASSLGRGLSYEQYF

V: TRBV6-5
J: TRBJ2-1
size: NA
D: NA
DNA: TGTGCCAGCAGCAGGACGGACCCTAACAATGAGCAGTTCTTC
CDR3: CASSRTDPNNEQFF

V: TRBV9
J: TRBJ2-7
size: NA
D: NA
DNA: TGTGCCAGCAGCGCAGATACAGGCTACTCCTACGAGCAGTACTTC
CDR3: CASSADTGYSYEQYF

V: TRBV20-1
J: TRBJ2-1
size: NA
D: TRBD2
DNA: TGCAGTGCCCTGGACGGACTAGGGAGGCATGAGCAGTTCTTC
CDR3: CSALDGLGRHEQFF

V: TRBV7-9
J: TRBJ1-6
size: NA
D: NA
DNA: TGTGCCAGCAGCCTGCGGACATATAATTCACCCCTCCACTTT
CDR3: CASSLRTYNSPLHF

V: TRBV5-1
J: TRBJ2-6
size: NA
D: NA
DNA: TGCGCCAGCATGACCGGACCCGGGGCCAACGTCCTGACTTTC
CDR3: CASMTGPGANVLTF

V: TRBV9
J: TRBJ1-4
size: NA
D: TRBD1
DNA: TGTGCCAGCAGCGCCACGCCAGGGGGCAACTATAATGAAAAACTGTTTTTT
CDR3: CASSATPGGNYNEKLFF

V: TRBV5-1
J: TRBJ2-3
size: NA
D: NA
DNA: TGCGCCAGCGCCGCTGGGGATAGCACAGATACGCAGTATTTT
CDR3: CASAAGDSTDTQYF

V: TRBV7-7
J: TRBJ2-3
size: NA
D: TRBD2
DNA: TGTGCTAGCAGCCAGGGACTAGCGGGCGATAATACGCAGTATTTT
CDR3: CASSQGLAGDNTQYF

V: TRBV30
J: TRBJ1-6
size: NA
D: TRBD1
DNA: TGTGCCTGGAGTTCCACCGGGACAGGGAGGAAATCACCCCTCCACTTT
CDR3: CAWSSTGTGRKSPLHF

V: TRBV20-1
J: TRBJ2-4
size: NA
D: TRBD2
DNA: TGCAGTGCTAAACCAGCTAGCGGGCCACGCATTCAGTACTTC
CDR3: CSAKPASGPRIQYF

V: TRBV29-1
J: TRBJ2-7
size: NA
D: NA
DNA: TGCAGCGTTGAAGATCCAGGCCAAGGATACGAGCAGTACTTC
CDR3: CSVEDPGQGYEQYF

V: TRBV29-1
J: TRBJ1-1
size: NA
D: NA
DNA: TGCAGCGTTGGAGGCATAATGAACACTGAAGCTTTCTTT
CDR3: CSVGGIMNTEAFF

V: TRBV18
J: TRBJ1-1
size: NA
D: NA
DNA: TGTGCCAGCTCACCAATGAAGGGGGGTACAGGAGGGACTGAAGCTTTCTTT
CDR3: CASSPMKGGTGGTEAFF

V: TRBV7-2
J: TRBJ2-5
size: NA
D: TRBD2
DNA: TGTGCCAGCAGCCCCCGATCGGCGGGGGGCCTGCCAGGGAAAGAGACCCAGTACTTC
CDR3: CASSPRSAGGLPGKETQYF

V: TRBV14
J: TRBJ2-2
size: few
D: NA
DNA: TGTGCCAGCAGCCCCGAAGCGACAGCCGGGGAGCTGTTTTTT
CDR3: CASSPEATAGELFF

V: TRBV10-3
J: TRBJ2-7
size: NA
D: NA
DNA: TGTGCCACCAATCTACGGTCGGGTCCCTCCTACGAGCAGTACTTC
CDR3: CATNLRSGPSYEQYF